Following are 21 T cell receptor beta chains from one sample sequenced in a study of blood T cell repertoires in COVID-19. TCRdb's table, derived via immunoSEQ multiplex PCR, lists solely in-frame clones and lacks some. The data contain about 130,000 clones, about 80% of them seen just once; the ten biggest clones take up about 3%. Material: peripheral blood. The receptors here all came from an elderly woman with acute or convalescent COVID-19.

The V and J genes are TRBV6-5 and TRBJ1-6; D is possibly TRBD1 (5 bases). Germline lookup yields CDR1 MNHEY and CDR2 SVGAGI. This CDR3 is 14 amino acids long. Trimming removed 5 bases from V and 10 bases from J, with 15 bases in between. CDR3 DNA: TGTGCCAGCAGTCCCTACCCAGGGAACTCACCCCTCCACTTT. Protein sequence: CASSPYPGNSPLHF.

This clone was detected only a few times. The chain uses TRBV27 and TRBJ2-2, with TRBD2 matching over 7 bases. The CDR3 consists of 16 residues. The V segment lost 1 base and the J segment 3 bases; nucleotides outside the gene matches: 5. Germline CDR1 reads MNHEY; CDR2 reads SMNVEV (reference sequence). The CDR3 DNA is TGTGCCAGCAGTTTATTGGGGACTACCGACACCGGGGAGCTGTTTTTT. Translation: CASSLLGTTDTGELFF.

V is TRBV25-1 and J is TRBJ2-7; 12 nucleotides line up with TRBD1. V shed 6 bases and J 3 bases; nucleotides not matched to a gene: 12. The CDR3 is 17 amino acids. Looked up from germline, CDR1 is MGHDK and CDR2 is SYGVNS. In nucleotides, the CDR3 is TGTGCCAGCAGCCCCGGGACAGGGGGCAGAAGGGGCTACGAGCAGTACTTC. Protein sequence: CASSPGTGGRRGYEQYF.

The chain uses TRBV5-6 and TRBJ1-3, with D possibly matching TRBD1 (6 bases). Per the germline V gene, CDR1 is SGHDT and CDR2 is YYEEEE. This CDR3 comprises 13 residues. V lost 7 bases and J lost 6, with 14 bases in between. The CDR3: CASGSTGLNTIYF. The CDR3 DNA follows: TGTGCCAGCGGATCCACAGGGCTAAACACCATATATTTT.

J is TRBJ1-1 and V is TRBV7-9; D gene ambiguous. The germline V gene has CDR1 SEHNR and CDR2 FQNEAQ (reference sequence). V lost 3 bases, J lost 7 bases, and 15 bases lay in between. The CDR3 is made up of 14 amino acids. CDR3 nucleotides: TGTGCCAGCAGCTTTTTTCCCCAGGCGCTTGAAGCTTTCTTT. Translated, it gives CASSFFPQALEAFF.

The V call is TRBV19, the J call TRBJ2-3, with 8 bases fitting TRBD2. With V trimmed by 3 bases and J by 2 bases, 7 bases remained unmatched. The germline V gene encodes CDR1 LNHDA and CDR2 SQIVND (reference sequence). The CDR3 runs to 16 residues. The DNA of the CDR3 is TGTGCCAGTAGTATGGCGAGCGGGGGACCCACAGATACGCAGTATTTT. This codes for CASSMASGGPTDTQYF.

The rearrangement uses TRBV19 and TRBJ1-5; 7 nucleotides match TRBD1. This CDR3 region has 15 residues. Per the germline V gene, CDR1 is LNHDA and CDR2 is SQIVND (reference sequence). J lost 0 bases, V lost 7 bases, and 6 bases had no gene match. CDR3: CASTNRGHSNQPQHF. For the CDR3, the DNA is TGTGCCAGTACCAATAGGGGGCATAGCAATCAGCCCCAGCATTTT.

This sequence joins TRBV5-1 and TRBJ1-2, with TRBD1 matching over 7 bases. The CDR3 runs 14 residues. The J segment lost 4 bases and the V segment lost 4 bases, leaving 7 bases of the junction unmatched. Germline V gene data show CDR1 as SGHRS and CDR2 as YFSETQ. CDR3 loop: CASSRGQVGYGYTF. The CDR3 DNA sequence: TGCGCCAGCAGCCGAGGACAGGTGGGCTATGGCTACACCTTC. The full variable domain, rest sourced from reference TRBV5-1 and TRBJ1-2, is KAGVTQTPRYLIKTRGQQVTLSCSPISGHRSVSWYQQTPGQGLQFLFEYFSETQRNKGNFPGRFSGRQFSNSRSEMNVSTLELGDSALYLCASSRGQVGYGYTFGSGTRLTVV.

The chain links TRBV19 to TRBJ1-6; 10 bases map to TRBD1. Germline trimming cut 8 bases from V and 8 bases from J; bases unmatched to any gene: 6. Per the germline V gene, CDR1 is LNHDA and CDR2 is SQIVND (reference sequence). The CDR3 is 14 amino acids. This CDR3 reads CASGWTGGDSPLHF. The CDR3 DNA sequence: TGTGCCAGTGGTTGGACAGGGGGTGATTCACCCCTCCACTTT.

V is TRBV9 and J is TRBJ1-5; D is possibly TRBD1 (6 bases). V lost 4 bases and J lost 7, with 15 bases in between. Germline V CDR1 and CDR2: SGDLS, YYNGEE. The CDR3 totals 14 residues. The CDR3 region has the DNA TGTGCCAGCAGCCGCTCAGGGGAGGGCCAGCCCCAGCATTTT. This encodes CASSRSGEGQPQHF.

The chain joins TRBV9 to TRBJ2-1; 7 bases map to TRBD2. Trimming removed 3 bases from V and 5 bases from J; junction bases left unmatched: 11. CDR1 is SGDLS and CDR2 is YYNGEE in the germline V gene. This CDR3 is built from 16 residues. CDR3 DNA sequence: TGTGCCAGCAGCGCCCTCACTAGCGTCCTTGACAATGAGCAGTTCTTC. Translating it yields CASSALTSVLDNEQFF.

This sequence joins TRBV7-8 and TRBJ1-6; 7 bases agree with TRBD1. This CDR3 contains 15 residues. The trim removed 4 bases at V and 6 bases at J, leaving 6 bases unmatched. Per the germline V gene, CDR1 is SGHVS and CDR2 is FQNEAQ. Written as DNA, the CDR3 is TGTGCCAGCAGCTCCGGGAGGGGGCCTAATTCACCCCTCCACTTT. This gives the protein CASSSGRGPNSPLHF.

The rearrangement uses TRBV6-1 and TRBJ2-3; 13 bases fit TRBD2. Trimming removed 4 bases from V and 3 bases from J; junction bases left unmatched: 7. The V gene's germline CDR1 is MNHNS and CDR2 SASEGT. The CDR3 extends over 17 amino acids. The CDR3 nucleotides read TGTGCCAGCAGTGGAAGACTAGCGGGGGGAAGGACAGATACGCAGTATTTT. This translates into CASSGRLAGGRTDTQYF.

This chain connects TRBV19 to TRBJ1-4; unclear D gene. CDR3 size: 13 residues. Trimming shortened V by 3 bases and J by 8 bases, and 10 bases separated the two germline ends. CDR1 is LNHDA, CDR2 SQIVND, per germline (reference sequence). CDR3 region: CASSMQAREKLFF. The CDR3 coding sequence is TGTGCCAGTAGTATGCAGGCCCGGGAAAAACTGTTTTTT.

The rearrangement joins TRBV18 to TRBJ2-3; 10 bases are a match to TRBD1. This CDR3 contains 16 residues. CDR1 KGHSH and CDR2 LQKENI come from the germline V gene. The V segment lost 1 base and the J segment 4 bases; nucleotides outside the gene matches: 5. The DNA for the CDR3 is TGTGCCAGCTCACCACGGGCGACAGGGGGCGCAGATACGCAGTATTTT. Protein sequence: CASSPRATGGADTQYF.

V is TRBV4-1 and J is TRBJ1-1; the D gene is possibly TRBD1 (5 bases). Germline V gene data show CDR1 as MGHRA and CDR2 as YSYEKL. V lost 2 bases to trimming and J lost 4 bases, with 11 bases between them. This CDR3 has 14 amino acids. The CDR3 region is CASSQRQGVTEAFF. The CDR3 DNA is TGCGCCAGCAGCCAACGGCAAGGGGTCACTGAAGCTTTCTTT.

The CDR3 reads CASSEEGASTYTF. In nucleotides, the CDR3 is TGTGCCAGCAGTGAAGAGGGGGCTTCAACCTACACCTTC. V and J are TRBV2 and TRBJ1-2; 7 bases fit TRBD1. CDR3 size: 13 residues. The germline CDR1 and CDR2 sequences are SNHLY and FYNNEI. The V segment lost 1 base and the J segment 10 bases; nucleotides outside the gene matches: 6.

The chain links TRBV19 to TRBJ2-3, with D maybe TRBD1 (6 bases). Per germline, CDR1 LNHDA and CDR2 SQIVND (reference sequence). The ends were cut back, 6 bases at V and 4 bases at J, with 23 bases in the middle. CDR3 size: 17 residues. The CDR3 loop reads CASRYLPGGGLADTQYF. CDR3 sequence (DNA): TGTGCCAGTAGATACCTTCCTGGGGGCGGATTGGCAGATACGCAGTATTTT. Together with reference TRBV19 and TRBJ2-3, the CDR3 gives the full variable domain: DGGITQSPKYLFRKEGQNVTLSCEQNLNHDAMYWYRQDPGQGLRLIYYSQIVNDFQKGDIAEGYSVSREKKESFPLTVTSAQKNPTAFYLCASRYLPGGGLADTQYFGPGTRLTVL.

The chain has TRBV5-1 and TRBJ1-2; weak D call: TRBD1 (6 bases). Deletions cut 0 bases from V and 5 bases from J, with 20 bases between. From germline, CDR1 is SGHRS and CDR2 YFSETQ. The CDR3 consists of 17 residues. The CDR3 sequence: CASSLVGNAPGAYGYTF. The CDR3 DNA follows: TGCGCCAGCAGCTTGGTGGGCAATGCCCCAGGGGCTTATGGCTACACCTTC. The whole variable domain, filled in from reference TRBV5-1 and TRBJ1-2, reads KAGVTQTPRYLIKTRGQQVTLSCSPISGHRSVSWYQQTPGQGLQFLFEYFSETQRNKGNFPGRFSGRQFSNSRSEMNVSTLELGDSALYLCASSLVGNAPGAYGYTFGSGTRLTVV.

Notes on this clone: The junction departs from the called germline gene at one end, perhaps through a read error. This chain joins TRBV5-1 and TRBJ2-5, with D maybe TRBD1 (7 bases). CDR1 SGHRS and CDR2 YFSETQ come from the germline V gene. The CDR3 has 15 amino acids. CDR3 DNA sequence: TGCGCCAGCAGACAGGGGACGGGGGTACAAGCGACCCAGTACTTC. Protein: CASRQGTGVQATQYF.

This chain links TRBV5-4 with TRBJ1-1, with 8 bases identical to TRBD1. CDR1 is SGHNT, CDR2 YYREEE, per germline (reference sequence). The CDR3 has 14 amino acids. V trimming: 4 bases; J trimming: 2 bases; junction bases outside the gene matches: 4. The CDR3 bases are TGTGCCAGCAGCGATACAGGGGGAAACACTGAAGCTTTCTTT. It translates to CASSDTGGNTEAFF.